This TCR beta chain was identified during a study of T-cell memory formation after mild COVID-19. General study findings and limits: Nothing showed for sure that second-wave clones peaking on day 37 were SARS-CoV-2 specific.

MiXCR, run by TCRdb on the 5' RACE reads, gives a single entry per CDR3 protein. The table includes 250,000 to 350,000 distinct CDR3 sequences, roughly 19% detected once. This clonotype came up many times. What it binds is not known. Germline assignment: CDR1 MGHRA and CDR2 YSYEKL. This CDR3 contains 13 residues. The germline V and J ends were trimmed by 5 bases and 2 bases, with 9 bases remaining between them. The chain couples TRBV4-1 to TRBJ2-5; D gene unclear. Material for sequencing was PBMCs or a T cell subset sorted from them (not recorded which). This TCR was sampled from a man aged 18 to 30 who had mild COVID-19 (a few samples of this study predate the infection). Cell type and time point are not known. The CDR3 reads CASSVIEQETQYF. CDR3 in DNA: TGCGCCAGCAGCGTTATCGAGCAAGAGACCCAGTACTTC.